The clone carrying this T cell receptor beta chain was seen a handful of times. Its cognate antigen is unknown. The V and J ends lost 4 bases and 9 bases, in that order; junction bases with no gene match: 3. Per the germline V gene, CDR1 is SGHTA and CDR2 is FQGNSA. The CDR3 is made up of 13 amino acids. TCRdb re-analysed the 5' RACE reads in MiXCR, keeping a single row per CDR3 protein. Here the sample spans approximately 550,000 distinct CDR3 sequences, about 14% being singletons. This sample was taken from a study of T cells after yellow fever vaccination. Findings of the study overall: Among all clonotypes, a small share was observed in both CD4 and CD8 compartments.

V is TRBV7-2 and J is TRBJ1-2; TRBD1 matches at 12 bases. The sample in question was PBMCs, obtained on the day of the yellow fever booster vaccination. This receptor was taken from a man aged 25 to 40 who received the YFV17D yellow fever vaccine. The CDR3 spells CASSSGTGGRYTF. In DNA form, the CDR3 reads TGTGCCAGCAGCTCCGGGACAGGGGGCCGCTACACCTTC.